This T cell receptor (beta chain) was sequenced during a study of identical twins. Study-level points and caveats: Fewer insertions were carried by abundant cord blood beta clonotypes, but none was seen in memory repertoires.

Notes on this clonotype: Its antigen is unidentified.

This CDR3 is 13 amino acids long. Germline lookup yields CDR1 DFQATT and CDR2 SNEGSKA (reference sequence). TCRdb used MiXCR to reprocess the 5' RACE reads, holding one entry per CDR3 protein. The table lists 400,000 to 600,000 distinct CDR3 sequences, about 22% of them singletons. This sample was shared with a second study, whose subject was yellow fever vaccine responses in identical twins.

This chain links TRBV20-1 with TRBJ2-3; 10 bases match TRBD1. Sequenced input: CD4+ T cells sorted from blood. The sequence was collected from a woman younger than 30 in good health. The CDR3 protein is CRVGQGIADTQYF. CDR3 bases: TGCAGGGTGGGACAGGGGATTGCAGATACGCAGTATTTT.